The 8 T cell receptor beta chains below come from one sample, sequenced in a study of blood T cell repertoires in COVID-19 (dated by TCRdb to about 2020). Preparation of the library involved the immunoSEQ multiplex PCR assay. TCRdb took this table from immuneACCESS and kept in-frame rearrangements with V and J called. Such tables lack part of the clones; where checked against another copy, unresolved V genes explain under half of the gap, and the rest is unexplained. The sample includes approximately 110,000 clones, with around four fifths observed a single time. The ten largest make up 6% of the sample. The specimen was peripheral blood. These receptors all come from an older man with COVID-19, enrolled during active disease.

This clone was counted only a few times. The chain couples TRBV28 to TRBJ1-1, with TRBD1 matching over 8 bases. The V and J ends lost 0 bases and 0 bases, in that order; junction bases with no gene match: 0. Germline loops: CDR1 MDHEN, CDR2 SYDVKM. CDR3 size: 15 residues. The CDR3 is CASSLWTGVNTEAFF. In DNA, the CDR3 is TGTGCCAGCAGTTTATGGACAGGGGTGAACACTGAAGCTTTCTTT.

This clone has at least ten counts. The V call is TRBV28, the J call TRBJ2-1; weak D call: TRBD1 (5 bases). Germline values: CDR1 MDHEN, CDR2 SYDVKM. V lost 4 bases to trimming and J lost 0 bases, with 13 bases between them. The CDR3 length is 16 residues. The CDR3 coding sequence is TGTGCCAGCAGTTCCTCGACAGTTTACTCCTACAATGAGCAGTTCTTC. Translated, it gives CASSSSTVYSYNEQFF.

This clone has a count of ten or more. The chain joins TRBV19 to TRBJ2-1; 11 bases are a match to TRBD2. The CDR3 sequence is 15 residues long. Germline loops: CDR1 LNHDA, CDR2 SQIVND (reference sequence). Trimming removed 4 bases from V and 3 bases from J; junction bases left unmatched: 2. CDR3 in DNA: TGTGCCAGTAGTACAACTAGCGGGAGCTACAATGAGCAGTTCTTC. Translating gives CASSTTSGSYNEQFF.

V is TRBV12-5 and J is TRBJ2-1; TRBD2 matches 15 bases. The CDR3 has 17 residues. The junction had 7 bases not matched to a gene; V was cut back by 5 bases and J by 5 bases. CDR1 is LGHNT, CDR2 FRNRAP, per germline. The chain's CDR3 is CASGRGTSGRFDNEQFF. Written as DNA, the CDR3 is TGTGCTAGTGGTCGCGGGACTAGCGGGAGGTTCGACAATGAGCAGTTCTTC.

The chain recombines TRBV9 with TRBJ1-4, with a weak D call TRBD1 (6 bases). The germline V gene has CDR1 SGDLS and CDR2 YYNGEE. This CDR3 comprises 16 residues. The V gene lost 3 bases and the J gene lost 6 bases, with 18 bases spanning the gap. The CDR3 DNA reads TGTGCCAGCAGCGAAGGTCAGGGGCTCGGTGATGAAAAACTGTTTTTT. Protein sequence: CASSEGQGLGDEKLFF. Full variable domain (rest looked up from reference TRBV9 and TRBJ1-4): DSGVTQTPKHLITATGQRVTLRCSPRSGDLSVYWYQQSLDQGLQFLIQYYNGEERAKGNILERFSAQQFPDLHSELNLSSLELGDSALYFCASSEGQGLGDEKLFFGSGTQLSVL.

The gene calls are TRBV6-5 and TRBJ1-1; 9 nucleotides agree with TRBD1. The junction had 9 bases not matched to a gene; V was cut back by 5 bases and J by 5 bases. CDR1 is MNHEY, CDR2 SVGAGI, per germline. CDR3 length equals 15 residues. CDR3 region: CASSPRTGVKTEAFF. Here the CDR3 DNA reads TGTGCCAGCAGTCCCCGGACAGGGGTAAAAACTGAAGCTTTCTTT.

CDR3 sequence: CASSQDSYNQYF. CDR3 sequence (DNA): TGTGCCAGCAGTCAGGACAGCTATAACCAGTACTTC. The rearrangement uses TRBV2 and TRBJ2-5; D possibly corresponds to TRBD1 (6 bases). V dropped 5 bases and J dropped 10 bases, with 14 bases sitting between them. Per the germline V gene, CDR1 is SNHLY and CDR2 is FYNNEI. CDR3 size: 12 residues.

This clone is a singleton in its sample. The chain couples TRBV15 to TRBJ1-1, with D uncertain. Germline-derived CDR1 and CDR2 are LNHNV and YYDKDF (reference sequence). This CDR3 region has 14 residues. Trimming removed 5 bases from V and 3 bases from J, with 13 bases in between. The CDR3 DNA is TGTGCCACCAGCCCTAAAGTTTACTACACTGAAGCTTTCTTT. This translates into CATSPKVYYTEAFF.